This TCR beta chain comes out of a study of blood T cell repertoires in COVID-19. On the study more broadly: Sample material is recorded as cDNA or gDNA derived from T cells, B-cell-depleted T cells, or PBMCs.

In the authors' workflow: Quantification of nucleated cells was approximated via reference gene primer amplification. Using immunoSEQ multiplex PCR, the repertoire was profiled, and TCRdb retains in-frame clones only, with some absent. The DNA gave D and trimming, while V, J and clone size come from that table. The table lists 310,000 or so clones, 86% of them singletons, with 10% in the top ten. CDR3 length: 17 residues. CDR1 and CDR2 from the germline V gene are MNHEY and SMNVEV (reference sequence). The V and J ends lost 6 bases and 0 bases, in that order; junction bases with no gene match: 12. The TCR was taken from a woman aged 18 to 35 who had recovered from COVID-19. This chain joins TRBV27 and TRBJ2-3, with 7 bases identical to TRBD2. What was sequenced was PBMCs or T cells enriched from blood (not recorded which). The CDR3 DNA reads as TGTGCCAGCAGCCAACCGCCCGGGAGGACTAGCACAGATACGCAGTATTTT. It yields the protein CASSQPPGRTSTDTQYF.